The clone carrying this T cell receptor beta chain was found many times. Preparing the TCRbeta library involved the use of unique molecular identifiers. MiXCR, applied by TCRdb to the PCR reads, yields one record per CDR3 protein. Altogether about 340,000 distinct CDR3 sequences are present, about 9.3% being singletons, with the ten largest covering 2.4%. Germline CDR1 and CDR2: SEHNR and FQNEAQ (reference sequence). The CDR3 spans 13 residues. V was trimmed by 5 bases and J by 1 base, leaving 9 bases between them. This sample stems from a study of T-cell reconstitution after alpha-beta-depleted transplantation in children.

The chain is built from TRBV7-9 and TRBJ2-7; D is undetermined. The clonotype originates from a human donor who donated a stem cell graft to a child with acute lymphoblastic leukemia. The sample here was PBMCs from the stem cell graft donor, taken from the stem cell graft. DNA of the CDR3: TGTGCCAGCAGCCCCGCACATTCCTACGAGCAGTACTTC. This sequence encodes CASSPAHSYEQYF.